This T cell receptor (beta chain) was captured by sequencing in a study of T cell responses to AZD1222 COVID-19 vaccine. Assay used: immunoSEQ multiplex PCR; TCRdb lists only in-frame clones, some missing. The sample yields 90,000 to 130,000 clones, roughly 89% seen once. The CDR3 spans 14 residues. Germline CDR1 is SGHVS and CDR2 is FQNEAQ. V trimming: 5 bases; J trimming: 7 bases; junction bases outside the gene matches: 9. This clone came up once. The origin of this receptor is an adult who received the AZD1222 COVID-19 vaccine. The V gene is TRBV7-8, the J gene TRBJ1-2, with 8 bases that match TRBD1. The specimen comprised peripheral blood, sampled 28 days after the second AZD1222 dose. Here the CDR3 reads CASSTQGGGVGYTF. In nucleotides, the CDR3 is TGTGCCAGCAGCACACAGGGGGGAGGGGTTGGCTACACCTTC.